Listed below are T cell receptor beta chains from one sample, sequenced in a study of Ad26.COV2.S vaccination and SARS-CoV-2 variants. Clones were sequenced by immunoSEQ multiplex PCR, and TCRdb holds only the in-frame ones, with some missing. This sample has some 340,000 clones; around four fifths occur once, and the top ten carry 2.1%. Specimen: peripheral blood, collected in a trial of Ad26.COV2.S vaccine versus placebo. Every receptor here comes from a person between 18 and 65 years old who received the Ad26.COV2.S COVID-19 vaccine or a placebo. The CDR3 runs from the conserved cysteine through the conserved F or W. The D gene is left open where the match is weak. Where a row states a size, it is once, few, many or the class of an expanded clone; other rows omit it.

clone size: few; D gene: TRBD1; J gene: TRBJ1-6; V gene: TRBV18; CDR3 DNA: TGTGCCAGCTCACCGGGGACAGGGGCAAGTAATTCACCCCTCCACTTT; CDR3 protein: CASSPGTGASNSPLHF
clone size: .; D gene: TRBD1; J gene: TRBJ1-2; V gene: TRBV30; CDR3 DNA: TGTGCCTGGAGGAAACAGGGGGCGGATGGCTACACCTTC; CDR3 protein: CAWRKQGADGYTF
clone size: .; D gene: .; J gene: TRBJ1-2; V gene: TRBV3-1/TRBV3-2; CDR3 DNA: TGTGCCAGCAGCTCCATAGCCGGCGAGATTGGCTACACCTTC; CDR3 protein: CASSSIAGEIGYTF
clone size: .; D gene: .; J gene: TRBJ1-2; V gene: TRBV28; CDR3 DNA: TGTGCCAGCAGCCGCGGGATCAGGAGTTATGGCTACACCTTC; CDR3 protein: CASSRGIRSYGYTF
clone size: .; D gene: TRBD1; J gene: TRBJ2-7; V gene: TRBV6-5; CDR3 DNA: TGTGCCAGCAGACCTTACAGGGGATGGTCCTACGAGCAGTACTTC; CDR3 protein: CASRPYRGWSYEQYF
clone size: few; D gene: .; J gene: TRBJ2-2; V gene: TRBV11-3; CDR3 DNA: TGTGCCAGCAGCTTAGACAGGGGCGGAACCGGGGAGCTGTTTTTT; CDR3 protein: CASSLDRGGTGELFF
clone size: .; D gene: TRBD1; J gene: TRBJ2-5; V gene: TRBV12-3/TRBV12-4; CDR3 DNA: TGTGCCAGCAGCACAGGGGCCGGGACCCAGTACTTC; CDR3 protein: CASSTGAGTQYF
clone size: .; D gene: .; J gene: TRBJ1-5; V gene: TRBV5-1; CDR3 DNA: TGCGCCAGCAGCTTTAATGGTGGGGGAGGCCAGCCCCAGCATTTT; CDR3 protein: CASSFNGGGGQPQHF
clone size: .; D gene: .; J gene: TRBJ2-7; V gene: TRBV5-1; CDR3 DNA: TGCGCCAGCAGCACGGCAGGGGACCGGGGCGAGCAGTACTTC; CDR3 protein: CASSTAGDRGEQYF
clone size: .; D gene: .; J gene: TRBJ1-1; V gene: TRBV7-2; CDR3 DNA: TGTGCCAGCAGCTTAGATAATTCAGGGGTTTGGACTGAAGCTTTCTTT; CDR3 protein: CASSLDNSGVWTEAFF
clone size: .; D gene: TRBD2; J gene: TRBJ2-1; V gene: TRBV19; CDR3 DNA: TGTGCCAGTAGTATAGTTCGGGGGGGCAATGAGCAGTTCTTC; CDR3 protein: CASSIVRGGNEQFF
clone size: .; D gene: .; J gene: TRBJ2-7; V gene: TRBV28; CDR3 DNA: TGTGCCAGCAGTTATACCGGGACCAGAGGGTACGAGCAGTACTTC; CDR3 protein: CASSYTGTRGYEQYF
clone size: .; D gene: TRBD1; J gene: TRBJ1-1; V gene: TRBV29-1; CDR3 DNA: TGCAGCGCTGACAGGGGAGGAACTGAAGCTTTCTTT; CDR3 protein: CSADRGGTEAFF
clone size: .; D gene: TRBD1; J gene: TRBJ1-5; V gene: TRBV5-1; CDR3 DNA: TGCGCCAGCAGCTACGGGACAGGGGATCAGCCCCAGCATTTT; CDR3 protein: CASSYGTGDQPQHF
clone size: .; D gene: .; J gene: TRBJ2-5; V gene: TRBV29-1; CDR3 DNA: TGCAGCGTCGGGACGAATCAAGAGACCCAGTACTTC; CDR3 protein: CSVGTNQETQYF
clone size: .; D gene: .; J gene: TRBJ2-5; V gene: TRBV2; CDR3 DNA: TGTGCCACCCTCCAGACTAGTCCCGTCCAAGAGACCCAGTACTTC; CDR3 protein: CATLQTSPVQETQYF
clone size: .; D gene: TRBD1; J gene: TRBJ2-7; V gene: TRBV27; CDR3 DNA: TGTGCCAGCAGCCGTGGGACAGGGGATGCCTACGAGCAGTACTTC; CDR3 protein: CASSRGTGDAYEQYF
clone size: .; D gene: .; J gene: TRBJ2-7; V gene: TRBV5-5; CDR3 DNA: TGTGCCAGCAGCCGCATTTGGGGGGTCCGGGACAGCGCCTACGAGCAGTACTTC; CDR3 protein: CASSRIWGVRDSAYEQYF
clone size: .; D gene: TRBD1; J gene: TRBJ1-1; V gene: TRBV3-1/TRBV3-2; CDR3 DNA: TGTGCCAGCAGCCAAGCCGGGACAGGGGGCAGAACTGAAGCTTTCTTT; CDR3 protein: CASSQAGTGGRTEAFF
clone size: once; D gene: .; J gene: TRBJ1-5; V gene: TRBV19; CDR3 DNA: TGTGCCAGTAGTATAGGGGGGACTAGCAATCAGCCCCAGCATTTT; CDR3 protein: CASSIGGTSNQPQHF